The next 31 T cell receptor beta chains were all read from a single sample in a study of PD-L1 blockade in urothelial cancer. Profiled with immunoSEQ multiplex PCR; TCRdb holds only in-frame clones, not every one. The data hold some 110,000 clones, with about 91% observed a single time. Time point noted: peripheral blood 6 weeks after treatment start. The starting material was PBMCs, obtained around atezolizumab (anti-PD-L1) treatment. These TCRs come from a man aged 60-69 years with urothelial cancer.

V usage is TRBV19 and J usage is TRBJ2-5; D possibly corresponds to TRBD2 (6 bases). The V and J ends lost 1 base and 9 bases respectively, with 15 bases between them. The CDR3 has 14 residues. CDR1 LNHDA and CDR2 SQIVND come from the germline V gene (reference sequence). The CDR3 nucleotides are TGTGCCAGTAGTATAGCGGGAGCGGAGGCGGCCCAGTACTTC. This sequence encodes CASSIAGAEAAQYF. Full variable domain (missing parts from reference TRBV19 and TRBJ2-5): DGGITQSPKYLFRKEGQNVTLSCEQNLNHDAMYWYRQDPGQGLRLIYYSQIVNDFQKGDIAEGYSVSREKKESFPLTVTSAQKNPTAFYLCASSIAGAEAAQYFGPGTRLLVL.

The V call is TRBV30, the J call TRBJ2-3, with 8 bases matching TRBD1. V trimming: 2 bases; J trimming: 0 bases; junction bases outside the gene matches: 7. CDR1 is GTSNPN, CDR2 SVGIG, per germline (reference sequence). This CDR3 is built from 16 residues. The CDR3 here is CAWSPGTGASTDTQYF. For the CDR3, the DNA is TGTGCCTGGAGTCCTGGGACAGGTGCTAGCACAGATACGCAGTATTTT.

The J gene is TRBJ2-1, the V gene TRBV7-2; no definite D call. This CDR3 contains 12 residues. Germline loops: CDR1 SGHTA, CDR2 FQGNSA. The V end was cut by 6 bases, the J end by 5 bases, with 8 bases between. The CDR3 coding sequence is TGTGCCAGCAGGACTGCTAACAATGAGCAGTTCTTC. This sequence encodes CASRTANNEQFF.

The chain recombines TRBV7-9 with TRBJ2-7, with TRBD2 as a possible D gene (6 bases). The CDR3 runs 13 residues. Trimming cost V 5 bases and J 6 bases, with 14 bases left between them. Germline CDR1 reads SEHNR; CDR2 reads FQNEAQ (reference sequence). The CDR3 region has the DNA TGTGCCAGCAGCCAAGCCGGGAGTGGCGAGCAGTACTTC. It is translated as CASSQAGSGEQYF.

The chain couples TRBV4-3 to TRBJ2-3; TRBD2 agrees at 9 bases. Germline V lookup: CDR1 LGHNA, CDR2 YSLEER. This CDR3 region has 18 residues. V shed 3 bases and J 2 bases; nucleotides not matched to a gene: 12. The CDR3: CASSQVGVAGVVTDTQYF. The CDR3 nucleotides are TGCGCCAGCAGCCAGGTTGGGGTAGCGGGAGTCGTCACAGATACGCAGTATTTT.

The J gene is TRBJ2-1, the V gene TRBV19, with D maybe TRBD2 (6 bases). CDR1 is LNHDA, CDR2 SQIVND, per germline (reference sequence). The CDR3 has 16 amino acids. V gave up 5 bases and J gave up 7 bases, with 21 bases separating them. CDR3 region: CASSHPSSGRINEQFF. DNA for the CDR3: TGTGCCAGTAGTCACCCTTCGAGTGGGAGGATAAATGAGCAGTTCTTC.

J is TRBJ2-5 and V is TRBV7-7; 8 bases fit TRBD2. V gave up 0 bases and J gave up 5 bases; unmatched junction bases: 5. The germline V gene has CDR1 SSHAT and CDR2 FNYEAQ (reference sequence). The CDR3 consists of 15 residues. CDR3 bases: TGTGCCAGCAGCTTAGCGGGACTAGATGGCGAGACCCAGTACTTC. Its protein product is CASSLAGLDGETQYF.

V usage is TRBV28 and J usage is TRBJ1-1; 8 bases fit TRBD1. CDR3 length: 14 amino acids. Germline V gene data show CDR1 as MDHEN and CDR2 as SYDVKM. V trimming: 5 bases; J trimming: 11 bases; junction bases outside the gene matches: 13. In nucleotides, the CDR3 is TGTGCCAGCAGTCGCCCAAATCAGGGGGCGGACGCTTTCTTT. Translating it yields CASSRPNQGADAFF.

This chain links TRBV2 with TRBJ1-2; D unclear. V gave up 6 bases and J gave up 4 bases, with 9 bases separating them. This CDR3 region has 12 residues. Germline values: CDR1 SNHLY, CDR2 FYNNEI. CDR3 protein: CASSGVSYGYTF. The CDR3, as DNA: TGTGCCAGCAGCGGGGTATCCTATGGCTACACCTTC.

This rearrangement joins TRBV11-2 to TRBJ2-3; TRBD2 might be the D (6 bases). The V gene lost 4 bases and the J gene lost 6 bases, with 20 bases spanning the gap. The CDR3 length is 16 residues. From germline, CDR1 is SGHAT and CDR2 FQNNGV. Here the CDR3 DNA reads TGTGCCAGCAGCTCCATCCGGGACTTCCAAAGCGATACGCAGTATTTT. Its protein product is CASSSIRDFQSDTQYF.

V is TRBV6-1 and J is TRBJ2-2; TRBD1 might be the D (6 bases). The CDR3 has 15 amino acids. The germline gives CDR1 MNHNS, CDR2 SASEGT. Trimming shortened V by 4 bases and J by 3 bases, and 12 bases separated the two germline ends. Here the CDR3 reads CASSAGRGDTGELFF. CDR3 DNA: TGTGCCAGCAGTGCTGGCAGGGGTGACACCGGGGAGCTGTTTTTT.

V gene TRBV7-3 combines with J gene TRBJ2-1, with TRBD2 as a possible D gene (5 bases). Germline assignment: CDR1 SGHTA and CDR2 FQGTGA. CDR3 length: 13 residues. With 5 bases removed from V and 9 bases from J, the gap between germline ends came to 14 bases. The CDR3 DNA is TGTGCCAGCAGCCGAGAGCGGTTGGCTGAGCAGTTCTTC. Protein: CASSRERLAEQFF.

This clone is labeled medium-sized. The chain employs TRBV9 and TRBJ1-2, with TRBD1 matching over 11 bases. The germline CDR1 and CDR2 sequences are SGDLS and YYNGEE. This CDR3 spans 16 amino acids. Trimming took 3 bases from V and 7 from J; bases not matched to a gene: 11. The CDR3 bases are TGTGCCAGCAGCGCCGTCGCTCCGGGACAGGGGGGTGGCTACACCTTC. Protein: CASSAVAPGQGGGYTF.

The chain employs TRBV9 and TRBJ2-7, with a possible D match to TRBD2 (6 bases). Trimming pared 1 base from V and 3 bases from J, leaving 26 bases between. CDR3 length equals 19 residues. Germline CDR1 and CDR2: SGDLS and YYNGEE. CDR3 amino acids: CASSVRWGDRGPPSYEQYF. The CDR3 DNA follows: TGTGCCAGCAGCGTAAGGTGGGGGGACCGGGGACCGCCGAGCTACGAGCAGTACTTC.

The chain joins TRBV11-2 to TRBJ2-1; 14 nucleotides match TRBD2. The V segment lost 5 bases and the J segment 4 bases; nucleotides outside the gene matches: 4. CDR1 is SGHAT, CDR2 FQNNGV, per germline. The CDR3 totals 16 residues. The CDR3 coding sequence is TGTGCCAGCAGCCGCAGACTAGCGGGGGGGTACAATGAGCAGTTCTTC. It translates to CASSRRLAGGYNEQFF.

This chain joins TRBV6-6 and TRBJ2-7, with D hard to call. Germline CDR1 MNHNY, CDR2 SVGAGI (reference sequence). V was clipped by 8 bases and J by 4 bases, with 15 bases between them. The CDR3 runs to 13 residues. The CDR3 sequence is CASAHKITYEQYF. The CDR3 DNA reads as TGTGCCAGCGCACACAAAATAACGTACGAGCAGTACTTC.

J is TRBJ2-3 and V is TRBV19; 10 nucleotides line up with TRBD2. The length of the CDR3 is 16 residues. In germline, CDR1 is LNHDA, CDR2 SQIVND (reference sequence). V lost 5 bases, J lost 5 bases, and 10 bases stayed unmatched. CDR3 in DNA: TGTGCCAGTAGTCCCTCCGCAGCGGGAGGGAGAGATACGCAGTATTTT. This codes for CASSPSAAGGRDTQYF.

The chain carries TRBV7-3 and TRBJ2-2; 11 nucleotides align to TRBD1. Germline CDR1 SGHTA, CDR2 FQGTGA. Losses at the gene ends were 5 bases for V and 7 bases for J; bases not matched to a gene: 12. The CDR3 is 17 residues long. The CDR3 loop is CASSRGPGQGGDGELFF. In DNA, the CDR3 is TGTGCCAGCAGCCGCGGTCCGGGACAGGGGGGGGACGGGGAGCTGTTTTTT.

The genes are TRBV10-3 and TRBJ2-1, with unresolved D. The ends were cut back, 0 bases at V and 9 bases at J, with 15 bases in the middle. The V gene's germline CDR1 is ENHRY and CDR2 SYGVKD. The CDR3 consists of 15 residues. CDR3 nucleotide sequence: TGTGCCATCAGTGAGTCGGCTTACCGCCCCACTGAGCAGTTCTTC. Protein sequence: CAISESAYRPTEQFF.

This chain joins TRBV7-8 and TRBJ2-7; 14 bases are a match to TRBD2. Trimming cost V 0 bases and J 2 bases; bases outside gene matches: 0. Germline CDR1 is SGHVS and CDR2 is FQNEAQ. The CDR3 has 16 residues. CDR3 sequence (DNA): TGTGCCAGCAGCTTAGCGGGACTAGCGGGGGCCTACGAGCAGTACTTC. As protein: CASSLAGLAGAYEQYF.

The J gene is TRBJ2-5, the V gene TRBV9; TRBD2 matches at 16 bases. Germline CDR1 reads SGDLS; CDR2 reads YYNGEE. This CDR3 is 17 amino acids long. J was trimmed by 5 bases and V by 3 bases; bases with no gene match: 7. The CDR3 loop is CASSAGLAGGRRETQYF. The CDR3 DNA reads as TGTGCCAGCAGCGCGGGACTAGCGGGGGGGCGACGGGAGACCCAGTACTTC. The variable domain in full, completed from reference TRBV9 and TRBJ2-5, reads DSGVTQTPKHLITATGQRVTLRCSPRSGDLSVYWYQQSLDQGLQFLIQYYNGEERAKGNILERFSAQQFPDLHSELNLSSLELGDSALYFCASSAGLAGGRRETQYFGPGTRLLVL.

The table lists this clone with a count of one. The chain has TRBV6-4 and TRBJ2-7; D is perhaps TRBD1 (5 bases). This CDR3 contains 16 residues. Trimming pared 2 bases from V and 6 bases from J, leaving 20 bases between. The V gene's germline CDR1 is MRHNA and CDR2 SNTAGT. CDR3 coding DNA: TGTGCCAGCAGTGACCCCCTAAGGGGTCGGCCTTTCGAGCAGTACTTC. This gives the protein CASSDPLRGRPFEQYF.

The V call is TRBV18, the J call TRBJ1-2, with 7 bases aligning to TRBD1. The junction had 6 bases not matched to a gene; V was cut back by 5 bases and J by 3 bases. Germline CDR1 is KGHSH and CDR2 is LQKENI. The length of the CDR3 is 14 residues. The chain's CDR3 is CASSWTGDYYGYTF. CDR3 DNA sequence: TGTGCCAGCTCATGGACAGGTGATTACTATGGCTACACCTTC. The full variable domain, in which reference TRBV18 and TRBJ1-2 provide the parts outside the CDR3, is NAGVMQNPRHLVRRRGQEARLRCSPMKGHSHVYWYRQLPEEGLKFMVYLQKENIIDESGMPKERFSAEFPKEGPSILRIQQVVRGDSAAYFCASSWTGDYYGYTFGSGTRLTVV.

The V gene is TRBV5-1, the J gene TRBJ2-5; 9 bases agree with TRBD1. The CDR3 length is 14 residues. After removal of 4 bases from V and 5 bases from J, the junction contained 6 bases not matched to a gene. Germline loops: CDR1 SGHRS, CDR2 YFSETQ. CDR3 amino acids: CASSTWTGAETQYF. For the CDR3, the DNA is TGCGCCAGCAGCACCTGGACAGGGGCTGAGACCCAGTACTTC.

The chain carries TRBV4-3 and TRBJ2-1, with D tentatively TRBD1 (5 bases). The germline V gene encodes CDR1 LGHNA and CDR2 YSLEER. The germline V and J ends were trimmed by 0 bases and 8 bases, with 11 bases remaining between them. This CDR3 region has 14 residues. The CDR3 DNA sequence: TGCGCCAGCAGCCAAGATCTAGGGGCCCATGAGCAGTTCTTC. Amino acids: CASSQDLGAHEQFF.

This chain uses TRBV10-2 with TRBJ2-5; D is perhaps TRBD1 (6 bases). Germline V gives CDR1 WSHSY, CDR2 SAAADI. V was trimmed by 4 bases and J by 3 bases, leaving 12 bases between them. CDR3 length equals 14 residues. Here the CDR3 reads CASSGGQRKETQYF. CDR3 DNA: TGCGCCAGCAGTGGAGGACAGAGGAAAGAGACCCAGTACTTC.

Written as DNA, the CDR3 is TGTGCCAGCAGTTGGGGGGGCACTGAAGCTTTCTTT. It encodes CASSWGGTEAFF. The gene calls are TRBV6-5 and TRBJ1-1; D may be TRBD1 (5 bases). This CDR3 is 12 amino acids long. Germline CDR1 MNHEY, CDR2 SVGAGI. Trimming left V 4 bases short and J 4 bases short, with 7 bases between.

The CDR3 sequence is CASRIIAAVTETQYF. For the CDR3, the DNA is TGCGCCAGCAGGATTATAGCGGCAGTCACAGAGACCCAGTACTTC. The rearrangement links TRBV5-1 to TRBJ2-5; D may be TRBD2 (6 bases). CDR1 is SGHRS, CDR2 YFSETQ, per germline. With 5 bases removed from V and 4 bases from J, the gap between germline ends came to 18 bases. CDR3 size: 15 residues.

The chain uses TRBV6-1 and TRBJ2-7; D gene uncertain. Germline V CDR1 and CDR2: MNHNS, SASEGT. The CDR3 consists of 15 residues. The ends were cut back, 2 bases at V and 2 bases at J, with 13 bases in the middle. DNA for the CDR3: TGTGCCAGCAGTGAATCACTTCCCCCGACCTACGAGCAGTACTTC. Protein sequence: CASSESLPPTYEQYF.

The chain joins TRBV19 to TRBJ1-5, with D tentatively TRBD1 (6 bases). CDR1 is LNHDA and CDR2 is SQIVND in the germline V gene (reference sequence). V was trimmed by 5 bases and J by 4 bases, leaving 18 bases between them. This CDR3 has 16 residues. The CDR3 is CASSGGPGHKNQPQHF. The CDR3 nucleotides read TGTGCCAGTAGTGGGGGTCCGGGACACAAAAATCAGCCCCAGCATTTT.

The chain employs TRBV7-2 and TRBJ2-1; possible D gene TRBD1, 6 bases. V dropped 0 bases and J dropped 6 bases, with 9 bases sitting between them. The CDR3 has 14 amino acids. Germline values: CDR1 SGHTA, CDR2 FQGNSA. The chain's CDR3 is CASSLAWTVNEQFF. The CDR3 DNA sequence: TGTGCCAGCAGCTTAGCGTGGACAGTCAATGAGCAGTTCTTC.